The clone carrying this T cell receptor beta chain was detected a few times. Its target is unknown. Germline V gene lookup returns CDR1 SEHNR and CDR2 FQNEAQ (reference sequence). The ends were cut back, 7 bases at V and 3 bases at J, with 12 bases in the middle. The CDR3 runs to 13 residues. This sample was taken from a study of response to subunit inactivated influenza vaccine. Study conclusions and caveats: With each seasonal influenza vaccination, the authors suggested, few new T cells are recruited.

TCRdb independently ran MiXCR on the RT-PCR reads; one entry per CDR3 protein. The sample holds approximately 700,000 distinct CDR3 sequences; around 14% are singletons and the top ten take 6.5% to 8.5%. The material was PBMCs from blood, obtained 14 to 15 days before vaccination. The V and J genes are TRBV7-9 and TRBJ1-1, with a possible D match to TRBD1 (5 bases). The TCR comes from a man aged 50 to 59 who received an inactivated influenza vaccine. The CDR3 protein is CASTSGGDTEAFF. The CDR3 nucleotides read TGTGCCAGCACCTCCGGGGGGGACACTGAAGCTTTCTTT. The full variable domain, rest sourced from reference TRBV7-9 and TRBJ1-1, is DTGVSQNPRHKITKRGQNVTFRCDPISEHNRLYWYRQTLGQGPEFLTYFQNEAQLEKSRLLSDRFSAERPKGSFSTLEIQRTEQGDSAMYLCASTSGGDTEAFFGQGTRLTVV.